A selection of T cell receptor beta chains follows, all from one sample in a study of early T cells in non-severe SARS-CoV-2 infection. TCRdb reprocessed the 5' RACE reads via MiXCR and lists one record per CDR3 protein. The profile shows about 34,000 distinct CDR3 sequences, approximately 7.1% of them singletons. The sequencing here drew on whole blood, taken at baseline. The receptors here all came from an adult who was a healthcare worker with PCR-confirmed SARS-CoV-2 infection or an uninfected control (not recorded which). Both conserved end residues are part of each CDR3. A D gene is named only where the DNA matches it firmly. Clone size is not always given. Where it is, it says once, few, many or a class for expanded clones.

TRBV5-5	many	TRBJ1-1	NA	CASSLAELLFEAFF	TGTGCCAGCAGCTTGGCCGAGCTCTTATTTGAAGCTTTCTTT
TRBV14	NA	TRBJ1-2	TRBD1	CASSQYGQGVSDGYTF	TGTGCCAGCAGCCAATACGGCCAGGGGGTTTCGGATGGCTACACCTTC
TRBV19	few	TRBJ2-3	TRBD2	CASRPGTTNTDTQYF	TGTGCCAGCAGACCCGGGACTACTAACACAGATACGCAGTATTTT
TRBV21-1	many	TRBJ2-1	NA	CASVGLAGYNEQFF	TGTGCCAGCGTGGGACTAGCGGGATACAATGAGCAGTTCTTC
TRBV18	many	TRBJ1-1	NA	CASSPDTLAVVNTEAFF	TGTGCCAGCTCACCGGACACACTGGCTGTAGTAAACACTGAAGCTTTCTTT
TRBV28	many	TRBJ2-1	NA	CASSFYAVASNEQFF	TGTGCCAGCAGTTTTTATGCGGTAGCGTCCAATGAGCAGTTCTTC
TRBV6-4	few	TRBJ2-2	NA	CASSVGETTGELFF	TGTGCCAGCAGTGTAGGGGAGACAACCGGGGAGCTGTTTTTT
TRBV5-6	many	TRBJ1-1	NA	CASSQRQGATEAFF	TGTGCCAGCAGCCAACGTCAAGGGGCGACTGAAGCTTTCTTT
TRBV7-9	NA	TRBJ2-2	TRBD2	CASSLAGLAGVPNTGELFF	TGTGCCAGCAGCTTAGCGGGACTAGCGGGAGTTCCGAACACCGGGGAGCTGTTTTTT
TRBV5-6	few	TRBJ2-3	TRBD2	CASSLEAGTDTQYF	TGTGCCAGCAGCTTGGAAGCGGGAACAGATACGCAGTATTTT
TRBV7-9	NA	TRBJ2-7	NA	CASSFRRAADEQYF	TGTGCCAGCAGCTTCCGCAGGGCTGCTGACGAGCAGTACTTC
TRBV29-1	many	TRBJ1-1	NA	CSVPGPQRAFF	TGCAGCGTTCCCGGTCCTCAACGAGCTTTCTTT
TRBV11-2	many	TRBJ1-2	NA	CASSLESGAYGYTF	TGTGCCAGCAGCTTAGAATCCGGGGCCTATGGCTACACCTTC
TRBV24-1	few	TRBJ2-3	NA	CATSDSTDTQYF	TGTGCCACCAGTGATTCGACGGACACGCAGTATTTT
TRBV6-6	many	TRBJ1-1	TRBD1	CASSPTGLNTEAFF	TGTGCCAGCAGTCCGACAGGGCTGAACACTGAAGCTTTCTTT
TRBV4-3	NA	TRBJ1-1	NA	CASSQVRGWEGTEAFF	TGCGCCAGCAGCCAAGTCCGTGGGTGGGAAGGCACTGAAGCTTTCTTT
TRBV4-3	many	TRBJ2-6	NA	CASSRDRYSGANVLTF	TGCGCCAGCAGCCGGGACCGCTACTCTGGGGCCAACGTCCTGACTTTC
TRBV29-1	many	TRBJ2-7	NA	CSIRSPNEQYF	TGCAGCATAAGGAGTCCCAACGAGCAGTACTTC
TRBV12-3/TRBV12-4	few	TRBJ2-1	NA	CASRPYPTGEQFF	TGTGCCAGCCGCCCATACCCTACGGGTGAGCAGTTCTTC
TRBV11-2	few	TRBJ2-3	NA	CASSLPRNPGGTDTQYF	TGTGCCAGCAGCTTACCCAGAAACCCGGGGGGCACAGATACGCAGTATTTT
TRBV2	many	TRBJ2-6	NA	CASRDRSSGANVLTF	TGTGCCAGCAGGGACAGAAGCTCTGGGGCCAACGTCCTGACTTTC
TRBV11-2	NA	TRBJ1-1	TRBD1	CASSSRGRTEAFF	TGTGCCAGCAGCTCAAGGGGGCGAACTGAAGCTTTCTTT
TRBV6-4	few	TRBJ2-3	TRBD1	CASSEQGTGEDTQYF	TGTGCCAGCAGTGAGCAGGGGACAGGGGAAGATACGCAGTATTTT
TRBV6-5	many	TRBJ2-1	NA	CASSYDGDEQFF	TGTGCCAGCAGTTACGACGGGGATGAGCAGTTCTTC
TRBV4-1	few	TRBJ2-7	NA	CASSLAGTYEQYF	TGCGCCAGCAGCCTTGCAGGGACCTACGAGCAGTACTTC
TRBV20-1	few	TRBJ2-7	NA	CSASPRGASSLDEQYF	TGCAGTGCTAGCCCCCGTGGGGCGAGCTCCTTGGACGAGCAGTACTTC
TRBV12-3/TRBV12-4	many	TRBJ2-1	TRBD1	CASSSDRASLHRSYNEQFF	TGTGCCAGCAGTTCTGACAGGGCCAGTCTACACCGCTCCTACAATGAGCAGTTCTTC
TRBV28	many	TRBJ2-5	TRBD2	CASSRLAEPQETQYF	TGTGCCAGCAGTCGACTAGCGGAGCCCCAAGAGACCCAGTACTTC
TRBV27	many	TRBJ1-5	NA	CASSPGGNSNQPQHF	TGTGCCAGCAGCCCCGGGGGAAATAGCAATCAGCCCCAGCATTTT
TRBV4-1	few	TRBJ2-1	TRBD1	CASSPGFQGENNEQFF	TGCGCCAGCAGCCCCGGGTTTCAGGGGGAAAACAATGAGCAGTTCTTC
TRBV9	NA	TRBJ2-1	TRBD2	CASSVLGWTSDKSSYNEQFF	TGTGCCAGCAGCGTTTTGGGCTGGACTAGCGACAAGAGCTCCTACAATGAGCAGTTCTTC
TRBV5-1	few	TRBJ2-7	NA	CASSLYGTNSYEQYF	TGCGCCAGCAGCTTGTATGGGACAAATAGCTACGAGCAGTACTTC
TRBV24-1	large	TRBJ2-3	TRBD1	CATSDSFQTGTGQYHTDTQYF	TGTGCCACCAGTGATTCCTTCCAGACAGGAACGGGACAGTATCACACAGATACGCAGTATTTT
TRBV15	NA	TRBJ2-1	NA	CATSRVWHRYNEQFF	TGTGCCACCAGCAGAGTTTGGCATAGGTACAATGAGCAGTTCTTC
TRBV6-5	few	TRBJ2-2	TRBD2	CASRHLAEPNTGELFF	TGTGCCAGCAGACACCTAGCGGAGCCGAACACCGGGGAGCTGTTTTTT
TRBV5-6	NA	TRBJ2-7	TRBD1	CASSSDRSYEQYF	TGTGCCAGCAGCTCGGACAGGTCCTACGAGCAGTACTTC
TRBV9	few	TRBJ2-3	TRBD2	CASSHDAGEGTDTQYF	TGTGCCAGCAGTCACGATGCGGGAGAGGGCACAGATACGCAGTATTTT
TRBV7-9	many	TRBJ1-6	NA	CASSLDMTLSYNSPLHF	TGTGCCAGCAGCTTAGACATGACCCTCTCCTATAATTCACCCCTCCACTTT
TRBV4-2	many	TRBJ2-2	NA	CASSQGLTAGELFF	TGTGCCAGCAGCCAAGGCCTAACGGCCGGGGAGCTGTTTTTT
TRBV12-3/TRBV12-4	many	TRBJ1-1	NA	CASGSGFVNTEAFF	TGTGCCAGCGGTTCAGGGTTTGTGAACACTGAAGCTTTCTTT
TRBV20-1	many	TRBJ2-3	TRBD2	CSEARLALTDTQYF	TGCAGTGAGGCACGACTAGCCCTAACAGATACGCAGTATTTT
TRBV7-8	medium-sized	TRBJ2-7	NA	CASSPYGTESSYEQYF	TGTGCCAGCAGCCCATACGGGACCGAAAGCTCCTACGAGCAGTACTTC
TRBV20-1	many	TRBJ2-7	NA	CSAARVSSYEQYF	TGCAGTGCCGCGAGAGTGAGCTCCTACGAGCAGTACTTC
TRBV20-1	many	TRBJ2-3	TRBD2	CSAAIAGLAGGPPSTDTQYF	TGCAGTGCCGCGATCGCGGGACTAGCGGGAGGACCCCCTAGCACAGATACGCAGTATTTT
TRBV10-3	few	TRBJ2-7	TRBD1	CAISESTGGYEQYF	TGTGCCATCAGTGAGTCAACAGGGGGGTACGAGCAGTACTTC
TRBV20-1	many	TRBJ2-4	TRBD2	CSADIAGVKNIQYF	TGCAGTGCTGATATAGCGGGGGTTAAAAACATTCAGTACTTC
TRBV19	many	TRBJ2-5	NA	CASRQAGETQYF	TGTGCCAGTAGACAGGCTGGAGAGACCCAGTACTTC